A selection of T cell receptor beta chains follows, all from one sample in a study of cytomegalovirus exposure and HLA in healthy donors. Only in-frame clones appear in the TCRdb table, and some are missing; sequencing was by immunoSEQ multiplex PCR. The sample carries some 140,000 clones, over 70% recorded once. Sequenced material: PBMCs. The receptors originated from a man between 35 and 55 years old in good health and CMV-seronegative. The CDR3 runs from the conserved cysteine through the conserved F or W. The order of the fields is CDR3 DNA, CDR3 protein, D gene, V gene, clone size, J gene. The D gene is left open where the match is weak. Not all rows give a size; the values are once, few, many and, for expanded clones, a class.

CDR3nt: TGCGCCAGCAGCTTGGGCCTAGCGGGTGGTACCTACGAGCAGTACTTC; CDR3aa: CASSLGLAGGTYEQYF; d_gene: TRBD2; v_gene: TRBV5-1; abundance: -; j_gene: TRBJ2-7
CDR3nt: TGCGCCAGCAGCCCCACCTACATTAGGACAGTCGGGCGAAGGGGGCAGTTCTTC; CDR3aa: CASSPTYIRTVGRRGQFF; d_gene: -; v_gene: TRBV4-1; abundance: -; j_gene: TRBJ2-1
CDR3nt: TGCAGCGACGTAGACAGGGTGGTAGAGACCCAGTACTTC; CDR3aa: CSDVDRVVETQYF; d_gene: TRBD1; v_gene: TRBV29-1; abundance: few; j_gene: TRBJ2-5
CDR3nt: TGTGCCAGCTCAGGCCTAGCGGGAACCTTCCACGAGCAGTACTTC; CDR3aa: CASSGLAGTFHEQYF; d_gene: TRBD2; v_gene: TRBV18; abundance: -; j_gene: TRBJ2-7
CDR3nt: TGCGCCAGCAGCTTCAGTGGGCCAGGGTATACCTACGAGCAGTACTTC; CDR3aa: CASSFSGPGYTYEQYF; d_gene: -; v_gene: TRBV5-1; abundance: -; j_gene: TRBJ2-7
CDR3nt: TGCGCCAGCCGGGACTCCGGCACTGAAGCTTTCTTT; CDR3aa: CASRDSGTEAFF; d_gene: -; v_gene: TRBV5-1; abundance: -; j_gene: TRBJ1-1
CDR3nt: TGTGCCAGCAGCTCCAGGGTGGTACACACTGAAGCTTTCTTT; CDR3aa: CASSSRVVHTEAFF; d_gene: -; v_gene: TRBV7-2; abundance: -; j_gene: TRBJ1-1
CDR3nt: TGTGCCAGCTCACCACCCTCCACAGGATTGAACACTGAAGCTTTCTTT; CDR3aa: CASSPPSTGLNTEAFF; d_gene: -; v_gene: TRBV18; abundance: -; j_gene: TRBJ1-1
CDR3nt: TGTGCCAGCAGTTACTCGACAGGGAGTCGTGGCTACACCTTC; CDR3aa: CASSYSTGSRGYTF; d_gene: TRBD1; v_gene: TRBV6-5; abundance: -; j_gene: TRBJ1-2
CDR3nt: TGTGCCAGCAGCTCACGGGACAGAAACACCGGGGAGCTGTTTTTT; CDR3aa: CASSSRDRNTGELFF; d_gene: TRBD1; v_gene: TRBV7-6; abundance: -; j_gene: TRBJ2-2
CDR3nt: TGTGCCAGCAGCGTAGCCGGGTATAGTGAAAAACTGTTTTTT; CDR3aa: CASSVAGYSEKLFF; d_gene: -; v_gene: TRBV9; abundance: -; j_gene: TRBJ1-4
CDR3nt: TGTGCCAGCAGTACTCGGGACAGGTACCAAGAGACCCAGTACTTC; CDR3aa: CASSTRDRYQETQYF; d_gene: TRBD1; v_gene: TRBV28; abundance: -; j_gene: TRBJ2-5
CDR3nt: TGTGCCACCCTTCCGTCGTATACTTTGAACACTGAAGCTTTCTTT; CDR3aa: CATLPSYTLNTEAFF; d_gene: -; v_gene: TRBV6-5; abundance: -; j_gene: TRBJ1-1
CDR3nt: TGCGCCAGCAGCCCCGACAGGGAAGGTCAGCCCCAGCATTTT; CDR3aa: CASSPDREGQPQHF; d_gene: TRBD1; v_gene: TRBV5-1; abundance: -; j_gene: TRBJ1-5
CDR3nt: TGCGCCAGCAGCTTGCGGACAGGGCTCAATGAAAAACTGTTTTTT; CDR3aa: CASSLRTGLNEKLFF; d_gene: TRBD1; v_gene: TRBV5-1; abundance: -; j_gene: TRBJ1-4
CDR3nt: TGTGCCAGCAGTTCGCGGGGGAGGGACTACGAGCAGTACTTC; CDR3aa: CASSSRGRDYEQYF; d_gene: TRBD2; v_gene: TRBV6-5; abundance: -; j_gene: TRBJ2-7
CDR3nt: TGTGCCAGCAGTCGACAGGTTGAAAAACTGTTTTTT; CDR3aa: CASSRQVEKLFF; d_gene: -; v_gene: TRBV6-1; abundance: -; j_gene: TRBJ1-4
CDR3nt: TGTGCCAGCAGCTCAAGGCAGGGGGCGGGTGAAGCTTTCTTT; CDR3aa: CASSSRQGAGEAFF; d_gene: TRBD1; v_gene: TRBV7-2; abundance: -; j_gene: TRBJ1-1
CDR3nt: TGTGCCAGCAGCTTAGGGGCGGGAAACACCATATATTTT; CDR3aa: CASSLGAGNTIYF; d_gene: -; v_gene: TRBV5-4; abundance: once; j_gene: TRBJ1-3
CDR3nt: TGTGCCTGGAGTCAAGGGGTTGGCAATCAGCCCCAGCATTTT; CDR3aa: CAWSQGVGNQPQHF; d_gene: -; v_gene: TRBV30; abundance: -; j_gene: TRBJ1-5
CDR3nt: TGTGCCAGCAGCTTACGGCTAGCGGGAGGAGAGGCCTACGAGCAGTACTTC; CDR3aa: CASSLRLAGGEAYEQYF; d_gene: TRBD2; v_gene: TRBV7-2; abundance: -; j_gene: TRBJ2-7
CDR3nt: TGTGCCAGCAGCTTGGCAGGGAATGCCAAAAACATTCAGTACTTC; CDR3aa: CASSLAGNAKNIQYF; d_gene: -; v_gene: TRBV7-9; abundance: -; j_gene: TRBJ2-4
CDR3nt: TGTGCCAGCAGTTCCTCCCGGGGACTAGCGGGTGAGGAGCAGTTCTTC; CDR3aa: CASSSSRGLAGEEQFF; d_gene: TRBD2; v_gene: TRBV6-6; abundance: -; j_gene: TRBJ2-1
CDR3nt: TGTGCCAGCAGTCCCGGGACAGGGATCGGCTACGAGCAGTACTTC; CDR3aa: CASSPGTGIGYEQYF; d_gene: TRBD1; v_gene: TRBV2; abundance: few; j_gene: TRBJ2-7
CDR3nt: TGCGCCAGCATCCCCGTGCCGGGGGGGCGCAACGAGCAGTTCTTC; CDR3aa: CASIPVPGGRNEQFF; d_gene: TRBD2; v_gene: TRBV4-1; abundance: -; j_gene: TRBJ2-1
CDR3nt: TGTGCCAGCAGTTTATACGGGGGAGGGAACTATGGCTACACCTTC; CDR3aa: CASSLYGGGNYGYTF; d_gene: -; v_gene: TRBV27; abundance: -; j_gene: TRBJ1-2
CDR3nt: TGTGCCAGCAGTGTTGGGACAGGAGGCTACACCGGGGAGCTGTTTTTT; CDR3aa: CASSVGTGGYTGELFF; d_gene: TRBD1; v_gene: TRBV25-1; abundance: few; j_gene: TRBJ2-2
CDR3nt: TGTGCCAGCAGCCCAAGCGGGGTAGTACTCTATGGCTACACCTTC; CDR3aa: CASSPSGVVLYGYTF; d_gene: -; v_gene: TRBV7-9; abundance: -; j_gene: TRBJ1-2
CDR3nt: TGTGCCAGCAGTCCCATCCCCGGGACAACCTCTAATCAGCCCCAGCATTTT; CDR3aa: CASSPIPGTTSNQPQHF; d_gene: -; v_gene: TRBV27; abundance: -; j_gene: TRBJ1-5
CDR3nt: TGTGCCAGCAGCACCAACTCCGGGACAGGGCAGTTCTTC; CDR3aa: CASSTNSGTGQFF; d_gene: TRBD1; v_gene: TRBV9; abundance: -; j_gene: TRBJ2-1
CDR3nt: TGCGCCAGCAGCTTGAGGGTAGCGGGGGCCGGGGAGCTGTTTTTT; CDR3aa: CASSLRVAGAGELFF; d_gene: TRBD2; v_gene: TRBV5-1; abundance: few; j_gene: TRBJ2-2
CDR3nt: TGTGCCAGCAGCTTGGCGAACACTGAAGCTTTCTTT; CDR3aa: CASSLANTEAFF; d_gene: -; v_gene: TRBV11-2; abundance: -; j_gene: TRBJ1-1
CDR3nt: TGTGCCTGGAGTGTACTACAGGAGTTCGAGTTCTTC; CDR3aa: CAWSVLQEFEFF; d_gene: -; v_gene: TRBV30; abundance: few; j_gene: TRBJ2-1
CDR3nt: TGTGCCAGCTCACCGCTTGAGACAGGGTCGGGCGATAACTATGGCTACACCTTC; CDR3aa: CASSPLETGSGDNYGYTF; d_gene: TRBD1; v_gene: TRBV18; abundance: -; j_gene: TRBJ1-2
CDR3nt: TGCAGCGCCCACCTAATGAACACTGAAGCTTTCTTT; CDR3aa: CSAHLMNTEAFF; d_gene: -; v_gene: TRBV29-1; abundance: -; j_gene: TRBJ1-1
CDR3nt: TGTGCCATCAGTGAGTCTACAGGGGGCTCCGAGCAGTACTTC; CDR3aa: CAISESTGGSEQYF; d_gene: TRBD1; v_gene: TRBV10-3; abundance: -; j_gene: TRBJ2-7
CDR3nt: TGTGCCAGCAGCGTCGGGGACAGTCGCTCTGGAAACATCATATATTTT; CDR3aa: CASSVGDSRSGNIIYF; d_gene: TRBD1; v_gene: TRBV5-4; abundance: -; j_gene: TRBJ1-3
CDR3nt: TGCGCCAGCAGCTTGGTTAGCGGCCCCTCCTACGAGCAGTACTTC; CDR3aa: CASSLVSGPSYEQYF; d_gene: -; v_gene: TRBV5-1; abundance: -; j_gene: TRBJ2-7
CDR3nt: TGTGCCTGGAGTCACCCGGGAGCTCGAGGCTATGGCTACACCTTC; CDR3aa: CAWSHPGARGYGYTF; d_gene: -; v_gene: TRBV30; abundance: -; j_gene: TRBJ1-2
CDR3nt: TGTGCCAGCAGCTTAAGACAGGGGGCGTTTGGAAACACCATATATTTT; CDR3aa: CASSLRQGAFGNTIYF; d_gene: TRBD1; v_gene: TRBV7-9; abundance: -; j_gene: TRBJ1-3
CDR3nt: TGTGCCAGCAGCCCCCGACAGGAGAACACTGAAGCTTTCTTT; CDR3aa: CASSPRQENTEAFF; d_gene: -; v_gene: TRBV7-2; abundance: -; j_gene: TRBJ1-1
CDR3nt: TGTGCCAGCACCAAGTACAAGGGGCCATACAATGAGCAGTTCTTC; CDR3aa: CASTKYKGPYNEQFF; d_gene: -; v_gene: TRBV11-3; abundance: -; j_gene: TRBJ2-1
CDR3nt: TGTGCCAGCAGCTTGGAGTCCGTGACAGGGTACGAGCAGTACTTC; CDR3aa: CASSLESVTGYEQYF; d_gene: TRBD1; v_gene: TRBV5-4; abundance: -; j_gene: TRBJ2-7
CDR3nt: TGTGCCAGCAGTTACCGCAGGGGGGCCTACGAGCAGTACTTC; CDR3aa: CASSYRRGAYEQYF; d_gene: -; v_gene: TRBV6-5; abundance: -; j_gene: TRBJ2-7
CDR3nt: TGTGCCAGCAGCCCCTATCGAGCAGCGGTTCCTACAGATACGCAGTATTTT; CDR3aa: CASSPYRAAVPTDTQYF; d_gene: -; v_gene: TRBV11-3; abundance: -; j_gene: TRBJ2-3
CDR3nt: TGTGCCAGCAGCCACGCCGGGACACCTATGGATGAGCAGTTCTTC; CDR3aa: CASSHAGTPMDEQFF; d_gene: -; v_gene: TRBV7-6; abundance: -; j_gene: TRBJ2-1
CDR3nt: TGTGCCAGCAGCTTGGGACTAGACGGGTGTGAGCAGTTCTTC; CDR3aa: CASSLGLDGCEQFF; d_gene: -; v_gene: TRBV5-4; abundance: few; j_gene: TRBJ2-1
CDR3nt: TGCGCCAGCAGCCAGTACGGGAACGCCGAAGAGACCCAGTACTTC; CDR3aa: CASSQYGNAEETQYF; d_gene: -; v_gene: TRBV4-1; abundance: -; j_gene: TRBJ2-5
CDR3nt: TGTGCCAGCAGCTTAGGCTCTTTTGGAGGTGGGGATCCCTCGGTGGGCACAGATACGCAGTATTTT; CDR3aa: CASSLGSFGGGDPSVGTDTQYF; d_gene: -; v_gene: TRBV13; abundance: -; j_gene: TRBJ2-3
CDR3nt: TGTGCCAGCAGTACAGGGTTTGCTACCTACAATGAGCAGTTCTTC; CDR3aa: CASSTGFATYNEQFF; d_gene: -; v_gene: TRBV6-4; abundance: -; j_gene: TRBJ2-1
CDR3nt: TGCGCCAGCAAGCCAGACACTTTCACAGATACGCAGTATTTT; CDR3aa: CASKPDTFTDTQYF; d_gene: -; v_gene: TRBV4-3; abundance: -; j_gene: TRBJ2-3
CDR3nt: TGTGCCAGCAGCTTGACTAGCGGGGAAAACTACAATGAGCAGTTCTTC; CDR3aa: CASSLTSGENYNEQFF; d_gene: TRBD2; v_gene: TRBV7-9; abundance: -; j_gene: TRBJ2-1
CDR3nt: TGTGCCAGCAGCTTAGGCGCCCGTGGCCCGGGGGAGACCCAGTACTTC; CDR3aa: CASSLGARGPGETQYF; d_gene: -; v_gene: TRBV7-7; abundance: -; j_gene: TRBJ2-5
CDR3nt: TGTGCCAGCAGTCAGACAGGGGGCGGCCCCTACGAGCAGTACTTC; CDR3aa: CASSQTGGGPYEQYF; d_gene: TRBD1; v_gene: TRBV7-2; abundance: once; j_gene: TRBJ2-7
CDR3nt: TGCAGTGCTGGCGGACGGGGGACCCAGTACTTC; CDR3aa: CSAGGRGTQYF; d_gene: -; v_gene: TRBV20-1; abundance: -; j_gene: TRBJ2-5
CDR3nt: TGCGCCAGCAGCTTGGGGCTAGCGGGGGGGCAAGAGACCCAGTACTTC; CDR3aa: CASSLGLAGGQETQYF; d_gene: TRBD2; v_gene: TRBV5-1; abundance: few; j_gene: TRBJ2-5